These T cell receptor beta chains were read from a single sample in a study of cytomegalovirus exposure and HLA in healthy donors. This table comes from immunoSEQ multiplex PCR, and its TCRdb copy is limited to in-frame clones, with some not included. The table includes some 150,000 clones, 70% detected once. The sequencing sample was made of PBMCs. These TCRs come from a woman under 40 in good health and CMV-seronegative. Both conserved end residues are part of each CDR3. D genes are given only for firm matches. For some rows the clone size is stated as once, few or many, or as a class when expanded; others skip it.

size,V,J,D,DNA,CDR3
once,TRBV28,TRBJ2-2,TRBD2,TGTGCCAGCAGTTACGACCTTAGCGGGGGCCGGAACACCGGGGAGCTGTTTTTT,CASSYDLSGGRNTGELFF
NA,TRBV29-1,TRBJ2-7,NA,TGCAGCGTCCGCGACAACTACGAGCAGTACTTC,CSVRDNYEQYF
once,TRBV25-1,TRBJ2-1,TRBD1,TGTGCCAGCAGCGACGGACAGGACCAATACAATGAGCAGTTCTTC,CASSDGQDQYNEQFF
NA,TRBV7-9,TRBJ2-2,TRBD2,TGTGCCAGCAGCTTTCTAGCGGGAGCAGGGGAGCTGTTTTTT,CASSFLAGAGELFF
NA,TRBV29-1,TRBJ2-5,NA,TGCAGCGCCGCCAGGGTTCAAGAGACCCAGTACTTC,CSAARVQETQYF
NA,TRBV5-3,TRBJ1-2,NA,TGTGCCAGAAGCTTGGACAGGGACTATGGCTACACCTTC,CARSLDRDYGYTF
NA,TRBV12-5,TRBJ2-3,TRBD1,TGTGCTAGTGGTTTGGTACTAGGGGACAGGGGACCGCGCCTAAGTCTGAGCACAGATACGCAGTATTTT,CASGLVLGDRGPRLSLSTDTQYF
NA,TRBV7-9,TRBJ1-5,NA,TGTGCCAGCAGCTTAGTGGGGGGGAATCAGCCCCAGCATTTT,CASSLVGGNQPQHF
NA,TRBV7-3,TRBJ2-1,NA,TGTGCCAGCAGCCCGGGACACAACAATGAGCAGTTCTTC,CASSPGHNNEQFF
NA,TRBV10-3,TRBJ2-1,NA,TGTGCCATCAGTGAGTCGCGGGGTAATGAGCAGTTCTTC,CAISESRGNEQFF
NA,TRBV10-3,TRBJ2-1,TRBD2,TGTGCCACCGGACCAGCCGGGGGGGAGAATGAGCAGTTCTTC,CATGPAGGENEQFF
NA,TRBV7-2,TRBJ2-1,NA,TGTGCCAGCAGCCCGGGGGACCGAGTAAAGCAGTTCTTC,CASSPGDRVKQFF
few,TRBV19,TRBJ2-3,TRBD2,TGTGCCAGTAGTATCGAGCGGGGGGGCCATACGCAGTATTTT,CASSIERGGHTQYF
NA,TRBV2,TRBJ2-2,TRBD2,TGTGCCAGCAGTGGACTAGCTAGCGGCGGGGAGCTGTTTTTT,CASSGLASGGELFF
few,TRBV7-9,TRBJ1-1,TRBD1,TGTGCCAGCAGCTTTTCGACAGGGGCAGGGACTGAAGCTTTCTTT,CASSFSTGAGTEAFF
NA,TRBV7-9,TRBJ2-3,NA,TGTGCCAGCAGCTTAATCAGCGGGAGCACAGATACGCAGTATTTT,CASSLISGSTDTQYF
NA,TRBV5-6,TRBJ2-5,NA,TGTGCCAGCACCACGAGGAACCAAGAGACCCAGTACTTC,CASTTRNQETQYF
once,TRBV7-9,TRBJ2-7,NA,TGTGCCAGCAGCTTAGCAGGGGCAGCCTACGAGCAGTACTTC,CASSLAGAAYEQYF
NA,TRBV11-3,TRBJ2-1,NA,TGTGCCAGCAGCTCCAGACTAGACAATGAGCAGTTCTTC,CASSSRLDNEQFF
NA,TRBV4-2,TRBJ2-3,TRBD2,TGTGCCAGCAGCCGCGGACTAGCGGGGGGTAGTACTAGCACAGATACGCAGTATTTT,CASSRGLAGGSTSTDTQYF
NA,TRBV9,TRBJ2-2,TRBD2,TGTGCCAGCAGCCCCTTGGCGGGGGGGAACACCGGGGAGCTGTTTTTT,CASSPLAGGNTGELFF
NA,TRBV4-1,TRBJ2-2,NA,TGCGCCAGCAGCCAAATGGCGGGGACGAACACCGGGGAGCTGTTTTTT,CASSQMAGTNTGELFF
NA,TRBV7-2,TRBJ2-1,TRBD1,TGTGCCAGCAGCCTCTCGGGACAGGAATTTAGCTCCTACAATGAGCAGTTCTTC,CASSLSGQEFSSYNEQFF
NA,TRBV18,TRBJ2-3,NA,TGTGCCAGCTCACCTTTAAGCCGAGGCACAGATACGCAGTATTTT,CASSPLSRGTDTQYF